What follows describes a single T cell receptor (beta chain). The antigen remains unidentified. The sample is drawn from a study of cytomegalovirus exposure and HLA in healthy donors. Findings and caveats of the study: Analysis was performed later, and it showed HLA-associated TCR beta chains to be more clonally expanded than equally common others. In an earlier analysis, most TCR beta V segments were productive about 87% or about 30% of the time. HLA allele associations emerged for about 18,000 TCR beta sequences in a later analysis, at 0.05 false discovery rate.

J gave up 7 bases and V 3 bases, and 8 bases lay outside the gene matches. The CDR3 runs 15 residues. Germline V gives CDR1 SGDLS, CDR2 YYNGEE. PCR amplification relied on 60 Vbeta primers (plus 13 Jbeta primers). This table comes from immunoSEQ multiplex PCR, and its TCRdb copy is limited to in-frame clones, with some not included. The sample gives about 31,000 clones, about 65% of which show up once; about 21% is in the top ten. The rearrangement links TRBV9 to TRBJ1-5; TRBD1 agrees at 9 bases. The sample was PBMCs. The receptor's source is a man over 45 in good health and CMV-seropositive. In nucleotides, the CDR3 is TGTGCCAGCAGCGCCGGGACAGGGCCGGGGCAGCCCCAGCATTTT. This translates into CASSAGTGPGQPQHF.